The text below deals with one TCR beta chain. RNA, at roughly 0.45 to 1 ug, was reverse transcribed with random hexamers. With immunoSEQ multiplex PCR, TCR beta CDR3 was amplified across 54 Vbeta and 13 Jbeta. TCRdb reprocessed the immunoSEQ multiplex PCR reads via MiXCR and lists one record per CDR3 protein. The sample shows roughly 130,000 distinct CDR3 sequences, 90% to 95% of them seen only once. The data were taken from a study of CD8 T cells in Susac syndrome. From blood CD8+ and CD4+ T cells, TCR beta sequences were generated. The control group consisted of healthy donors matched for age and sex. The authors negatively isolated CD8+ and CD4+ T cells and FACS-enriched TEMRA cells. The CDR3 is 11 amino acids. V lost 4 bases, J lost 6 bases, and 8 bases lay in between. The V gene's germline CDR1 is SQVTM and CDR2 ANQGSEA.

The rearrangement links TRBV29-1 to TRBJ2-3; D is uncertain. This sequence was found in a human donor in good health. Sequencing was done on a sample of CD4+ T cells from PBMCs. In DNA form, the CDR3 reads TGCAGCGTTGTCCTCATGGATACGCAGTATTTT. Translating it yields CSVVLMDTQYF.